This TCR beta chain was recorded in a study of CD8 T cells in ankylosing spondylitis (dated by TCRdb to about 2017). About the investigation overall: T cell receptor beta repertoires were profiled in healthy donors and ankylosing spondylitis patients so that disease-linked TCR variants could be found. Peripheral blood was sampled, and synovial fluid was also collected from ankylosing spondylitis patients. In total, the full study cohort was made up of 95 to 110 healthy donors and 25 ankylosing spondylitis patients.

Broad study findings and their caveats: Some of the motif variants had been reported before in the synovial fluid and blood of reactive arthritis patients, a finding that suggests common disease-initiation mechanisms. Blood from ankylosing spondylitis patients appeared to be characterized by a TCR beta motif made up of fewer than ten highly homologous amino acid variants. The disease-linked clones had a CD8+ phenotype and were found at relatively low frequencies in peripheral blood. Significant enrichment of the disease-linked clones was reported in matched synovial fluid samples from ankylosing spondylitis patients.

CDR3 length: 14 amino acids, cysteine to phenylalanine. Of all the DNA, just the CDR3 is kept, 42 bases in frame from base 1. Via the germline V gene (reference sequence), CDR1 is SGHKS and CDR2 YYEKEE. V loses 3 bases, J loses 2 bases, and the germline ends lie 11 bases apart. TCRdb names Illumina HiSeq 2500 as the instrument used. Quantitative 5'-RACE with molecular barcodes was the method used to prepare the TCR beta libraries. The original pipeline was this. A new computational method based on a probabilistic model of VDJ rearrangement was used to identify disease-linked TCR variants. TCRdb reprocessed the public reads (quality trimming at Q25 with fastp, clone calling with MiXCR) and kept in-frame beta chains. Rows with one shared CDR3 protein collapse into an entry with the most common genes and DNA. The V and J calls were determined by TCRdb, not by the authors. The sample contains approximately 150,000 distinct CDR3 sequences, under 45% of them found a single time. About 16% of the sample is taken by the ten largest.

Synovial fluid samples were paired with blood samples taken from the same ankylosing spondylitis patients. About this clonotype itself: Its antigen has not been determined. Nothing much larger sits one base from this clone, and base qualities are not available.

The sequence came from a male donor with ankylosing spondylitis. This chain is built from TRBV5-5 and TRBJ1-2; the D gene is perhaps TRBD1, on 6 matching bases. Sequencing input: synovial fluid, either unsorted or a sorted T cell fraction (not recorded which). The DNA sequence is given as TGTGCCAGCAGCTGGGACAAGAGGAACTATGGCTACACCTTC. Its amino acids are CASSWDKRNYGYTF.